Detailed here is one TCR beta chain. Its matching antigen is unknown. With V trimmed by 1 base and J by 5 bases, 3 bases remained unmatched. This CDR3 has 14 residues. Germline V CDR1 and CDR2: DFQATT, SNEGSKA (reference sequence). Via MiXCR, TCRdb re-called the RT-PCR reads, giving one row per CDR3 protein. The data contain about 500,000 distinct CDR3 sequences, approximately 7.3% of them seen just once; the ten biggest clones take up around 13%. This sample stems from a study of response to subunit inactivated influenza vaccine. Study results and limitations: The authors put forward the suggestion that each seasonal influenza vaccination may bring in only a limited number of new T cells.

The sequenced sample was PBMCs from blood, obtained less than 30 months after vaccination. The sequence derives from a man aged 45 to 75 who received an inactivated influenza vaccine. The chain is built from TRBV20-1 and TRBJ1-5, with TRBD1 identical over 9 bases. CDR3 coding DNA: TGCAGTGCTAGAGCCGGGACAGGGTATCAGCCCCAGCATTTT. It translates to CSARAGTGYQPQHF.